A single sample gave rise to the 24 T cell receptor beta chains below, sequenced in a study of cytomegalovirus exposure and HLA in healthy donors. Both 60 Vbeta primers and 13 Jbeta primers went into the PCR. TCRdb keeps only in-frame clones here, not all; method: immunoSEQ multiplex PCR. The profile shows more than 110,000 clones, 75% to 85% of them singletons. The sample comprised PBMCs. These receptors originate from a man in his fifties or sixties in good health and CMV-seronegative.

The chain combines TRBV19 with TRBJ1-3; D call uncertain. Germline V CDR1 and CDR2: LNHDA, SQIVND (reference sequence). The CDR3 covers 14 residues. With 10 bases removed from V and 0 bases from J, the gap between germline ends came to 13 bases. The CDR3 DNA reads TGTGCCACCAAAACCGTGAGCTCTGGAAACACCATATATTTT. Translating it yields CATKTVSSGNTIYF.

V and J are TRBV5-6 and TRBJ2-5, with D perhaps matching TRBD2 (6 bases). The J call is uncertain, as TRBJ2-7 better fits the DNA end. CDR1 SGHDT and CDR2 YYEEEE come from the germline V gene. This CDR3 is 16 amino acids long. The CDR3 sequence: CASSAGWVAGRYEQYF. The CDR3 DNA reads TGTGCCAGCAGCGCCGGTTGGGTGGCGGGGCGCTACGAGCAGTACTTC.

The V and J genes are TRBV5-4 and TRBJ1-1; 10 bases are a match to TRBD1. Germline V gene sequence: CDR1 SGHNT, CDR2 YYREEE (reference sequence). V lost 4 bases, J lost 4 bases, and 7 bases stayed unmatched. This CDR3 has 15 residues. CDR3 protein: CASSRRDRGSTEAFF. CDR3 coding DNA: TGTGCCAGCAGCCGCAGGGACAGGGGAAGCACTGAAGCTTTCTTT.

This sequence joins TRBV27 and TRBJ2-3, with TRBD1 matching over 10 bases. The CDR3 extends over 18 amino acids. Trimming cost V 4 bases and J 0 bases; bases outside gene matches: 10. Germline values: CDR1 MNHEY, CDR2 SMNVEV (reference sequence). Here the CDR3 DNA reads TGTGCCAGCAGTTATAGGGACAGGGGCACGTTAAGCACAGATACGCAGTATTTT. Translation: CASSYRDRGTLSTDTQYF.

This clone was observed a handful of times. V is TRBV18 and J is TRBJ1-5, with TRBD1 matching over 7 bases. Germline values: CDR1 KGHSH, CDR2 LQKENI. The length of the CDR3 is 14 residues. The ends lost 3 bases at V and 7 bases at J; junction bases unmatched: 6. CDR3 sequence: CASSPTGDRQPQHF. The CDR3 nucleotides read TGTGCCAGCTCACCGACGGGGGACAGACAGCCCCAGCATTTT.

This clone was detected a few times. The V and J genes are TRBV28 and TRBJ1-2; possibly TRBD1 for D (6 bases). Germline CDR1 and CDR2: MDHEN and SYDVKM. This CDR3 comprises 13 residues. Between the trimmed V and J ends, which lost 7 bases and 8 bases, there was a span of 17 bases. The CDR3 spells CASTMRRGWGYTF. The DNA of the CDR3 is TGTGCCAGCACTATGCGAAGGGGGTGGGGCTACACCTTC.

The rearrangement uses TRBV11-3 and TRBJ2-5; D perhaps matches TRBD2 (6 bases). This CDR3 region has 15 residues. Trimming shortened V by 4 bases and J by 3 bases, and 15 bases separated the two germline ends. Germline V CDR1 and CDR2: SGHNT, YENEEA. The DNA of the CDR3 is TGTGCCAGCAGCTCAAACCGGGGGTATAAAGAGACCCAGTACTTC. It translates to CASSSNRGYKETQYF. Full variable domain (remainder filled in from reference TRBV11-3 and TRBJ2-5): EAGVVQSPRYKIIEKKQPVAFWCNPISGHNTLYWYLQNLGQGPELLIRYENEEAVDDSQLPKDRFSAERLKGVDSTLKIQPAELGDSAVYLCASSSNRGYKETQYFGPGTRLLVL.

The J gene is TRBJ2-2, the V gene TRBV6-1; D not certain. V lost 7 bases, J lost 3 bases, and 12 bases lay in between. The germline CDR1 and CDR2 sequences are MNHNS and SASEGT. This CDR3 region has 14 residues. The CDR3 reads CASTVARYTGELFF. CDR3 DNA: TGTGCCAGCACGGTCGCTAGATACACCGGGGAGCTGTTTTTT.

The V gene is TRBV19, the J gene TRBJ2-3; 12 positions match TRBD2. V dropped 5 bases and J dropped 2; count of bases not matched to a gene: 5. This CDR3 contains 16 residues. CDR1 and CDR2 from the germline V gene are LNHDA and SQIVND (reference sequence). CDR3 in amino acids: CASSSGLAGNTDTQYF. The DNA of the CDR3 is TGTGCCAGTAGTTCCGGACTAGCGGGGAACACAGATACGCAGTATTTT.

V usage is TRBV9 and J usage is TRBJ2-2, with D perhaps matching TRBD2 (6 bases). The V and J ends lost 3 bases and 5 bases respectively, with 14 bases between them. Germline V CDR1 and CDR2: SGDLS, YYNGEE. CDR3 size: 15 residues. The CDR3 bases are TGTGCCAGCAGCGCCCAGGACTATCTTACCGGGGAGCTGTTTTTT. The encoded protein is CASSAQDYLTGELFF.

The V call is TRBV7-8, the J call TRBJ2-6, with 7 bases lining up with TRBD1. Trimming removed 4 bases from V and 1 base from J; junction bases left unmatched: 13. The CDR3 runs 19 residues. CDR1 and CDR2 from the germline V gene are SGHVS and FQNEAQ. The CDR3 DNA sequence: TGTGCCAGCAGCTCCTATGCCGGGACAGTAATGTCTGGGGCCAACGTCCTGACTTTC. Encoded protein: CASSSYAGTVMSGANVLTF.

V gene TRBV4-1 combines with J gene TRBJ1-1; 8 bases agree with TRBD1. The trim removed 4 bases at V and 0 bases at J, leaving 7 bases unmatched. This CDR3 has 16 amino acids. Germline values: CDR1 MGHRA, CDR2 YSYEKL. The CDR3: CASSRQETGVNTEAFF. CDR3 DNA: TGCGCCAGCAGCCGCCAAGAGACAGGGGTGAACACTGAAGCTTTCTTT.

This clone was recorded once. The chain carries TRBV5-4 and TRBJ1-4; 10 bases map to TRBD1. Germline-derived CDR1 and CDR2 are SGHNT and YYREEE (reference sequence). The CDR3 loop spans 16 amino acids. Trimming cost V 4 bases and J 6 bases; bases outside gene matches: 9. The CDR3 nucleotides are TGTGCCAGCAGCGAGACAGGGGGCGGGACAGATGAAAAACTGTTTTTT. This gives the protein CASSETGGGTDEKLFF.

V usage is TRBV5-6 and J usage is TRBJ2-7, with D possibly matching TRBD2 (6 bases). Germline V gene lookup returns CDR1 SGHDT and CDR2 YYEEEE. The CDR3 length is 18 residues. Deletions cut 1 base from V and 5 bases from J, with 25 bases between. The CDR3 coding sequence is TGTGCCAGCAGCTTGTTCCCCCCCAGTCTCGCGGGGCAGAACGAGCAGTACTTC. Translating gives CASSLFPPSLAGQNEQYF.

The V call is TRBV5-3, the J call TRBJ2-7; D remains ambiguous. TRBV5-3 is flagged as an ORF with uncertain function. This CDR3 comprises 16 residues. V was pared by 3 bases and J by 4 bases, with 20 bases between. CDR3 DNA: TGTGCCAGAAGCTCACAGACGGATCCGATATCTTACGAGCAGTACTTC. This encodes CARSSQTDPISYEQYF.

The chain employs TRBV29-1 and TRBJ2-3; 9 bases agree with TRBD1. The germline V gene encodes CDR1 SQVTM and CDR2 ANQGSEA. The CDR3 runs 15 residues. V lost 4 bases and J lost 3; bases outside the gene matches: 8. The CDR3 reads CSVVSAGTGTDTQYF. For the CDR3, the DNA is TGCAGCGTTGTTTCAGCCGGGACAGGGACAGATACGCAGTATTTT.

V usage is TRBV6-5 and J usage is TRBJ2-7; D unclear. Per the germline V gene, CDR1 is MNHEY and CDR2 is SVGAGI. The CDR3 is 14 amino acids. With 2 bases removed from V and 7 bases from J, the gap between germline ends came to 15 bases. The CDR3 is CASSYGSRGWEQYF. Here the CDR3 DNA reads TGTGCCAGCAGTTACGGCAGCCGAGGATGGGAGCAGTACTTC.

The chain carries TRBV2 and TRBJ1-5, with a tentative D call TRBD1 (6 bases). Trimming removed 4 bases from V and 0 bases from J, with 13 bases in between. The CDR3 is 16 residues long. The germline V gene has CDR1 SNHLY and CDR2 FYNNEI. The CDR3: CASSGTDIYSNQPQHF. In nucleotides, the CDR3 is TGTGCCAGCAGTGGGACAGATATTTATAGCAATCAGCCCCAGCATTTT.

The rearrangement uses TRBV7-6 and TRBJ1-3; 9 bases line up with TRBD1. CDR3 size: 17 residues. Germline trimming cut 4 bases from V and 2 bases from J; bases unmatched to any gene: 9. Germline V gives CDR1 SGHVS, CDR2 FNYEAQ. The CDR3 nucleotides read TGTGCCAGCAGCTCCGAACAGGGGGCGAGTACTGGAAACACCATATATTTT. It codes for CASSSEQGASTGNTIYF.

The chain is built from TRBV30 and TRBJ2-6; D is unclear. Trimming shortened V by 0 bases and J by 0 bases, and 15 bases separated the two germline ends. Germline CDR1 and CDR2: GTSNPN and SVGIG (reference sequence). The CDR3 covers 18 residues. The DNA of the CDR3 is TGTGCCTGGAGTGTTTCCCGGAAGACTTACTCTGGGGCCAACGTCCTGACTTTC. Translation: CAWSVSRKTYSGANVLTF. The full variable domain, in which reference TRBV30 and TRBJ2-6 provide the parts outside the CDR3, is SQTIHQWPATLVQPVGSPLSLECTVEGTSNPNLYWYRQAAGRGLQLLFYSVGIGQISSEVPQNLSASRPQDRQFILSSKKLLLSDSGFYLCAWSVSRKTYSGANVLTFGAGSRLTVL.

This rearrangement joins TRBV9 to TRBJ2-7; 7 nucleotides agree with TRBD2. J was trimmed by 5 bases and V by 0 bases; bases with no gene match: 5. Germline V gene sequence: CDR1 SGDLS, CDR2 YYNGEE. This CDR3 spans 14 amino acids. DNA for the CDR3: TGTGCCAGCAGCGTAGGGACTAGTATCCACGAGCAGTACTTC. This sequence encodes CASSVGTSIHEQYF.

The chain has TRBV19 and TRBJ2-7, with a weak D call TRBD1 (5 bases). The CDR3 loop spans 13 amino acids. Per the germline V gene, CDR1 is LNHDA and CDR2 is SQIVND (reference sequence). The V end was cut by 4 bases, the J end by 3 bases, with 10 bases between. CDR3 sequence (DNA): TGTGCCAGTAGTAACCAGGGAAGCTACGAGCAGTACTTC. Translated, it gives CASSNQGSYEQYF.

On this clone itself: Other DNA sequences in the sample encode the same CDR3. The chain combines TRBV2 with TRBJ2-5; the D is unclear. Germline loops: CDR1 SNHLY, CDR2 FYNNEI. Trimming shortened V by 6 bases and J by 4 bases, and 3 bases separated the two germline ends. The CDR3 is made up of 10 amino acids. The CDR3 DNA sequence: TGTGCCAGCAGCAGAGAGACCCAGTACTTC. This codes for CASSRETQYF. Full variable domain (missing parts from reference TRBV2 and TRBJ2-5): EPEVTQTPSHQVTQMGQEVILRCVPISNHLYFYWYRQILGQKVEFLVSFYNNEISEKSEIFDDQFSVERPDGSNFTLKIRSTKLEDSAMYFCASSRETQYFGPGTRLLVL.

This rearrangement joins TRBV18 to TRBJ2-7; D possibly corresponds to TRBD2 (6 bases). Trimming removed 6 bases at V and 2 bases at J, with 17 bases between. CDR3 length: 15 amino acids. CDR1 and CDR2 from the germline V gene are KGHSH and LQKENI. The CDR3 nucleotides are TGTGCCAGCTCTCAAAGCGGTGGGGGGACCTACGAGCAGTACTTC. It codes for CASSQSGGGTYEQYF.